The 17 T cell receptor beta chains presented below share a single source sample, sequenced in a study of technical replicates of blood from four donors. The method was immunoSEQ multiplex PCR; TCRdb's version includes in-frame clones alone and lacks a portion of them. The table shows about 88,000 clones, with about nine tenths occurring only once. Sequencing was carried out using T cells isolated from PBMCs. All receptors come from a human donor in good health.

The chain combines TRBV9 with TRBJ2-2; TRBD2 agrees at 10 bases. Looked up from germline, CDR1 is SGDLS and CDR2 is YYNGEE. CDR3 size: 16 residues. V lost 2 bases to trimming and J lost 7 bases; unmatched junction nucleotides: 8. DNA for the CDR3: TGTGCCAGCAGCGTTGGGCTAGCGGGAGATAGCGGGGAGCTGTTTTTT. Protein: CASSVGLAGDSGELFF.

Points on this clone: Different DNA sequences within this sample yield the same CDR3. J is TRBJ2-5 and V is TRBV7-9; D perhaps matches TRBD2 (7 bases). Germline V gene lookup returns CDR1 SEHNR and CDR2 FQNEAQ (reference sequence). Trimming stripped 3 bases from V and 5 bases from J, with 13 bases between. The CDR3 runs to 14 residues. The CDR3 DNA is TGTGCCAGCAGCTTGGGGGGGCGCGGTGAGACCCAGTACTTC. It codes for CASSLGGRGETQYF.

This clone was detected once. The rearrangement uses TRBV25-1 and TRBJ2-7; tentatively, D is TRBD1 (6 bases). Germline V gene lookup returns CDR1 MGHDK and CDR2 SYGVNS. V lost 2 bases to trimming and J lost 2 bases, with 13 bases between them. CDR3 length: 15 residues. The CDR3 coding sequence is TGTGCCAGCAGTGAACGGCACAGGGACACCTACGAGCAGTACTTC. Its protein is CASSERHRDTYEQYF.

The V and J genes are TRBV27 and TRBJ2-1, with 11 bases that match TRBD2. The V segment lost 6 bases and the J segment 8 bases; nucleotides outside the gene matches: 12. The CDR3 length is 16 residues. Looked up from germline, CDR1 is MNHEY and CDR2 is SMNVEV (reference sequence). The CDR3 region is CASSLLAGGPGDEQFF. In DNA form, the CDR3 reads TGTGCCAGCAGCCTCTTAGCGGGAGGGCCGGGCGATGAGCAGTTCTTC.

The chain couples TRBV6-1 to TRBJ2-6, with 7 bases fitting TRBD1. CDR3 length equals 15 residues. Germline lookup yields CDR1 MNHNS and CDR2 SASEGT. The ends lost 2 bases at V and 4 bases at J; junction bases unmatched: 2. The CDR3 protein is CASSETGDGANVLTF. In DNA, the CDR3 is TGTGCCAGCAGTGAAACAGGGGACGGGGCCAACGTCCTGACTTTC.

This clone was detected once. The chain links TRBV6-6 to TRBJ2-1, with a possible D match to TRBD2 (6 bases). Trimming took 6 bases from V and 7 from J, leaving 19 bases between them. CDR3 size: 15 residues. CDR1 and CDR2 from the germline V gene are MNHNY and SVGAGI (reference sequence). The CDR3 DNA reads as TGTGCCAGCAGCTACACCGGGACTTCCGGGAATGAGCAGTTCTTC. As protein: CASSYTGTSGNEQFF.

This clone was found once. CDR3 sequence reads: CASSYAGLAEGNEQFF. Written as DNA, the CDR3 is TGTGCCAGCAGTTACGCGGGACTAGCGGAGGGGAATGAGCAGTTCTTC. J is TRBJ2-1 and V is TRBV6-5; 11 positions agree with TRBD2. The germline V gene encodes CDR1 MNHEY and CDR2 SVGAGI. This CDR3 has 16 amino acids. J was trimmed by 7 bases and V by 2 bases; bases with no gene match: 7.

This sequence joins TRBV5-1 and TRBJ2-5; D call uncertain. Per the germline V gene, CDR1 is SGHRS and CDR2 is YFSETQ. Trimming pared 0 bases from V and 5 bases from J, leaving 8 bases between. This CDR3 has 13 residues. This CDR3 is CASSLAPPETQYF. The CDR3 region has the DNA TGCGCCAGCAGCTTGGCCCCTCCGGAGACCCAGTACTTC. Looking up the rest from reference TRBV5-1 and TRBJ2-5 gives the full variable domain: KAGVTQTPRYLIKTRGQQVTLSCSPISGHRSVSWYQQTPGQGLQFLFEYFSETQRNKGNFPGRFSGRQFSNSRSEMNVSTLELGDSALYLCASSLAPPETQYFGPGTRLLVL.

The rearrangement uses TRBV6-4 and TRBJ2-1, with D possibly matching TRBD2 (5 bases). Germline lookup yields CDR1 MRHNA and CDR2 SNTAGT. Trimming took off 6 bases at V and 6 bases at J, with 18 bases between the two ends. CDR3 length equals 15 residues. The CDR3 coding sequence is TGTGCCAGCAGCGCGGAGGCTAGTACTGGCAATGAGCAGTTCTTC. This translates into CASSAEASTGNEQFF.

This sequence joins TRBV11-2 and TRBJ1-2; perhaps TRBD1 as D (6 bases). The ends were cut back, 1 base at V and 6 bases at J, with 12 bases in the middle. CDR1 is SGHAT and CDR2 is FQNNGV in the germline V gene. The CDR3 has 14 amino acids. CDR3 loop: CASSLGGRNNGYTF. The CDR3 DNA is TGTGCCAGCAGCTTAGGGGGGCGGAATAATGGCTACACCTTC.

The chain uses TRBV11-3 and TRBJ2-7; 10 positions agree with TRBD2. V gave up 1 base and J gave up 5 bases; unmatched junction bases: 2. This CDR3 has 14 residues. From germline, CDR1 is SGHNT and CDR2 YENEEA. CDR3 nucleotides: TGTGCCAGCAGCTTAGTAGCGGGGGGCCACGAGCAGTACTTC. This encodes CASSLVAGGHEQYF.

The V and J genes are TRBV10-3 and TRBJ1-6, with 8 bases lining up with TRBD1. Germline assignment: CDR1 ENHRY and CDR2 SYGVKD. With 2 bases clipped from V and 10 bases from J, the junction kept 1 base outside the gene matches. This CDR3 has 13 amino acids. The CDR3 spells CAISEDRGSPLHF. The CDR3 nucleotides are TGTGCCATCAGTGAGGACAGGGGCTCACCCCTCCACTTT.

The chain couples TRBV7-6 to TRBJ1-2; 7 bases map to TRBD1. The germline V gene encodes CDR1 SGHVS and CDR2 FNYEAQ. The CDR3 is 15 amino acids. Trimming took 4 bases from V and 8 from J; bases not matched to a gene: 13. The CDR3 DNA sequence: TGTGCCAGCAGCTCCCTAGGACAGGCAGGATACGGCTACACCTTC. Translation: CASSSLGQAGYGYTF. Full variable domain (missing parts from reference TRBV7-6 and TRBJ1-2): GAGVSQSPRYKVTKRGQDVALRCDPISGHVSLYWYRQALGQGPEFLTYFNYEAQQDKSGLPNDRFSAERPEGSISTLTIQRTEQRDSAMYRCASSSLGQAGYGYTFGSGTRLTVV.

This clone occurred once. The J gene is TRBJ2-3, the V gene TRBV6-1; 7 nucleotides line up with TRBD1. Losses at the gene ends were 6 bases for V and 2 bases for J; bases not matched to a gene: 5. The CDR3 is 14 amino acids. Per the germline V gene, CDR1 is MNHNS and CDR2 is SASEGT. The CDR3 nucleotides read TGTGCCAGCAGACGGACAGGAACCACAGATACGCAGTATTTT. Residues: CASRRTGTTDTQYF.

This clone showed up just once. J is TRBJ2-7 and V is TRBV7-8; 9 positions agree with TRBD1. There are 13 residues in the CDR3. Germline lookup yields CDR1 SGHVS and CDR2 FQNEAQ. Trimming at V came to 4 bases and at J to 5 bases, leaving 3 bases not matched to a gene. The CDR3 DNA reads TGTGCCAGCAGCTCGGACAGGGGCGACGAGCAGTACTTC. Translated: CASSSDRGDEQYF.

V gene TRBV5-6 combines with J gene TRBJ1-2, with TRBD1 matching 7 bases. In germline, CDR1 is SGHDT, CDR2 YYEEEE. The J segment lost 10 bases and the V segment lost 4 bases, leaving 16 bases of the junction unmatched. The CDR3 contains 15 residues. In DNA, the CDR3 is TGTGCCAGCAGCCAAGCTACAGGGGTTTTATTAATCTACACCTTC. Protein: CASSQATGVLLIYTF. Filled out from reference TRBV5-6 and TRBJ1-2, the complete variable domain reads DAGVTQSPTHLIKTRGQQVTLRCSPKSGHDTVSWYQQALGQGPQFIFQYYEEEERQRGNFPDRFSGHQFPNYSSELNVNALLLGDSALYLCASSQATGVLLIYTFGSGTRLTVV.

V and J are TRBV19 and TRBJ2-7; 7 bases fit TRBD1. Germline assignment: CDR1 LNHDA and CDR2 SQIVND (reference sequence). This CDR3 comprises 12 residues. Trimming removed 10 bases from V and 4 bases from J; junction bases left unmatched: 7. The CDR3 is CATEGQSYEQYF. The CDR3 DNA reads TGTGCCACCGAGGGACAGTCATACGAGCAGTACTTC.